This T cell receptor beta chain was documented in a study of blood T cell repertoires in COVID-19. Study information: Whether acute or convalescent, the COVID-19 samples came from the United States, Italy and Spain. T cells, B-cell-depleted T cells, or PBMCs provided the cDNA or gDNA that served as material.

Per the study methods: For nucleated cells, counts were estimated from reference gene primer amplification. Clones were sequenced by immunoSEQ multiplex PCR, and TCRdb holds only the in-frame ones, with some missing. V and J calls and clone size are copied from that table; D and trimming were computed from the DNA. The sample shows about 100,000 clones, over 75% of them seen only once. The germline gives CDR1 SNHLY, CDR2 FYNNEI. The CDR3 is 10 residues long. V was pared by 6 bases and J by 12 bases, with 9 bases between. This clone came up once. This sequence was found in a human donor in a cohort sampled during active COVID-19. The sample comprised peripheral blood. The V gene is TRBV2, the J gene TRBJ2-4; D perhaps matches TRBD2 (6 bases). CDR3 in DNA: TGTGCCAGCAGCCGGGACTCTCAGTACTTC. This codes for CASSRDSQYF.